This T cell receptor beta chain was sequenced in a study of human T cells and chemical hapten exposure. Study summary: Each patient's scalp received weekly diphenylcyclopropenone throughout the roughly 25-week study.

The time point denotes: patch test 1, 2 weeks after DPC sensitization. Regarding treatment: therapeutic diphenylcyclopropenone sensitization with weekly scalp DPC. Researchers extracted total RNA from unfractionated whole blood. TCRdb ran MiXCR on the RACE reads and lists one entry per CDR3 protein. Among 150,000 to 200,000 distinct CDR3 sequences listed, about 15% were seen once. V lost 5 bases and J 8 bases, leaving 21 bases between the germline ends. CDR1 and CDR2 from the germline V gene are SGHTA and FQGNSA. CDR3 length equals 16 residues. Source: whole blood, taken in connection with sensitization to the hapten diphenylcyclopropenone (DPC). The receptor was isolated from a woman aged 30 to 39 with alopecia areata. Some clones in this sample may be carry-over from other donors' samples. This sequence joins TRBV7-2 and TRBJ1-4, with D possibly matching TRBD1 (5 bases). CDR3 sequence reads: CASSPPDVQDGEKLFF. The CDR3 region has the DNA TGTGCCAGCAGCCCCCCGGACGTACAGGACGGGGAAAAACTGTTTTTT.